This T cell receptor (beta chain) is from a study of blood T cell repertoires in COVID-19. Looking at the study overall: Material from acute and convalescent COVID-19 was sourced from the United States, Italy and Spain. PBMCs, B-cell-depleted T cells, or T cells were the source of the cDNA or gDNA that made up the material.

The CDR3 has 13 amino acids. The trim removed 6 bases at V and 2 bases at J, leaving 1 base unmatched. Germline assignment: CDR1 ENHRY and CDR2 SYGVKD. Original methodology: Amplification from reference gene primers served as the basis for estimated nucleated cell counts. The repertoire was sequenced with immunoSEQ multiplex PCR; TCRdb's copy has only in-frame clones and lacks some. V and J calls and clone size are as listed in that table; D and trimming were resolved from the DNA. The table lists around 78,000 clones, 82% of them singletons. V gene TRBV10-3 combines with J gene TRBJ1-2; 9 positions match TRBD1. This receptor was taken from a human donor in a cohort sampled during active COVID-19. Sequencing input: peripheral blood. The CDR3 nucleotides read TGTGCCATCAGCGGACAGGGGAACTATGGCTACACCTTC. This encodes CAISGQGNYGYTF.